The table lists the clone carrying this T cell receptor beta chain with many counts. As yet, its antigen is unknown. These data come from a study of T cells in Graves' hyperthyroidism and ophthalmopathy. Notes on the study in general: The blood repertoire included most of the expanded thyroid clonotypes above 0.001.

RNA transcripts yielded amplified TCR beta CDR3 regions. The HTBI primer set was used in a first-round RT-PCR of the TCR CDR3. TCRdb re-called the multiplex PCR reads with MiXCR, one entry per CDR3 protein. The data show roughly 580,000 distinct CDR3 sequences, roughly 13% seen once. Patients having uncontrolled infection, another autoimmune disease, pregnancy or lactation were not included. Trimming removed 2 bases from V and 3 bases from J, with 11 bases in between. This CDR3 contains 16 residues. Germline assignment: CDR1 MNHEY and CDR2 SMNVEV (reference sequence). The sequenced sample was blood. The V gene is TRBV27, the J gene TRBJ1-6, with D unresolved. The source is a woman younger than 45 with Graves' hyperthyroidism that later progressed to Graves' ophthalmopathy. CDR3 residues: CASSLVRGLYNSPLHF. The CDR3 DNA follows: TGTGCCAGCAGTTTAGTTCGTGGACTCTATAATTCACCCCTCCACTTT.